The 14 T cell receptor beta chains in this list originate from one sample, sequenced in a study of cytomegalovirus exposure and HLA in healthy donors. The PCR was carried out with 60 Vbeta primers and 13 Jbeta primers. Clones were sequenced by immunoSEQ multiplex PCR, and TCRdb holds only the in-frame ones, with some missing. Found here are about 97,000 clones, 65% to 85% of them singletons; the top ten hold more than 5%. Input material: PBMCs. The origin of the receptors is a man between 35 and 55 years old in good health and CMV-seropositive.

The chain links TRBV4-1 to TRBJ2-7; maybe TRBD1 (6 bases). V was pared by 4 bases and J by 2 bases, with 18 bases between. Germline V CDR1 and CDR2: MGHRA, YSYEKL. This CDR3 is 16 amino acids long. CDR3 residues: CASSPTRTATTYEQYF. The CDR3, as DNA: TGCGCCAGCAGCCCGACGCGGACAGCTACTACCTACGAGCAGTACTTC.

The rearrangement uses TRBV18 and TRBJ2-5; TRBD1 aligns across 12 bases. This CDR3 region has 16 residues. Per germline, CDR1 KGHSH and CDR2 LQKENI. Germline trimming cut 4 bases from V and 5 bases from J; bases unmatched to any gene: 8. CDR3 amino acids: CASSRGQGANDETQYF. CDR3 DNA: TGTGCCAGCTCACGGGGACAGGGGGCGAATGACGAGACCCAGTACTTC.

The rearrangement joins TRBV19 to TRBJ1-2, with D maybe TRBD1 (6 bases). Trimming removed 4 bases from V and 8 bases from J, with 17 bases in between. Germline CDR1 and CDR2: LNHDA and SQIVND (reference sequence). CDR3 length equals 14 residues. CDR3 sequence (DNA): TGTGCCAGTAGTAGTACAGGGTATCGGGACGGCTACACCTTC. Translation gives CASSSTGYRDGYTF.

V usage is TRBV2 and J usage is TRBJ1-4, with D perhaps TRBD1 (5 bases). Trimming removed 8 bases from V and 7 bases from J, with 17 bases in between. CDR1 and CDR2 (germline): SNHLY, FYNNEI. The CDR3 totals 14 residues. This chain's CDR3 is CASVEGRGGEKLFF. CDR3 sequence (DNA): TGTGCCAGCGTGGAGGGGAGGGGTGGTGAAAAACTGTTTTTT.

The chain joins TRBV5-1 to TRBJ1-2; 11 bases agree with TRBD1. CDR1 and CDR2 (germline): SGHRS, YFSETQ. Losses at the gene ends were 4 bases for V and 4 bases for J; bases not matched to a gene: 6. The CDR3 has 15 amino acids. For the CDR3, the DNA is TGCGCCAGCAGCGCGAGAGGGACAGGGGGCTATGGCTACACCTTC. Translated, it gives CASSARGTGGYGYTF. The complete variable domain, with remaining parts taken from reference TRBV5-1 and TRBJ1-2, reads KAGVTQTPRYLIKTRGQQVTLSCSPISGHRSVSWYQQTPGQGLQFLFEYFSETQRNKGNFPGRFSGRQFSNSRSEMNVSTLELGDSALYLCASSARGTGGYGYTFGSGTRLTVV.

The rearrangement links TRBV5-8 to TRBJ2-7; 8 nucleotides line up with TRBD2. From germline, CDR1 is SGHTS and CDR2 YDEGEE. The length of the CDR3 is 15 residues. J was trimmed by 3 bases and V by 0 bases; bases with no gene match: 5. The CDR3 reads CASSLGGSGGYEQYF. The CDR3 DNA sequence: TGTGCCAGCAGCTTGGGGGGCAGCGGGGGCTACGAGCAGTACTTC.

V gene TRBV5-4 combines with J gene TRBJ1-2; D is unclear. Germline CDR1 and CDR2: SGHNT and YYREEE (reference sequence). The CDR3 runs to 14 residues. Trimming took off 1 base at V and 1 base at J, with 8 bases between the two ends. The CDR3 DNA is TGTGCCAGCAGCTTGTATAGAGTTAACTATGGCTACACCTTC. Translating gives CASSLYRVNYGYTF.

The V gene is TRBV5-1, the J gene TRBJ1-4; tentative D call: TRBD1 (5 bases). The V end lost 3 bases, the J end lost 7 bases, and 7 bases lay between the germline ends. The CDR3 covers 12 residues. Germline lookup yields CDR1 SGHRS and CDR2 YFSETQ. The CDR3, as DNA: TGCGCCAGCAGCTACCAGGGTGAAAAACTGTTTTTT. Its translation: CASSYQGEKLFF.

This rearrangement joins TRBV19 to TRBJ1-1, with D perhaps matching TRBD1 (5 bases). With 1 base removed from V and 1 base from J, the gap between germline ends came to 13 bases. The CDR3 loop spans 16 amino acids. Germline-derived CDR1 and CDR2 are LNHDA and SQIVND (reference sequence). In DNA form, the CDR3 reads TGTGCCAGTAGTATAGGGGGGGTCATAGCGAACACTGAAGCTTTCTTT. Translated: CASSIGGVIANTEAFF. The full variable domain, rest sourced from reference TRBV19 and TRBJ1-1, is DGGITQSPKYLFRKEGQNVTLSCEQNLNHDAMYWYRQDPGQGLRLIYYSQIVNDFQKGDIAEGYSVSREKKESFPLTVTSAQKNPTAFYLCASSIGGVIANTEAFFGQGTRLTVV.

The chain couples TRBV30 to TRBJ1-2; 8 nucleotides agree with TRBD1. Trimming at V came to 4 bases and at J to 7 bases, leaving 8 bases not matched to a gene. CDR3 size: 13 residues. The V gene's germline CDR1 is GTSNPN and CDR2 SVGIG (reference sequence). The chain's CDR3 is CAWNAGGEIGYTF. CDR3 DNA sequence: TGTGCCTGGAATGCAGGGGGCGAGATTGGCTACACCTTC. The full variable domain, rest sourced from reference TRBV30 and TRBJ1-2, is SQTIHQWPATLVQPVGSPLSLECTVEGTSNPNLYWYRQAAGRGLQLLFYSVGIGQISSEVPQNLSASRPQDRQFILSSKKLLLSDSGFYLCAWNAGGEIGYTFGSGTRLTVV.

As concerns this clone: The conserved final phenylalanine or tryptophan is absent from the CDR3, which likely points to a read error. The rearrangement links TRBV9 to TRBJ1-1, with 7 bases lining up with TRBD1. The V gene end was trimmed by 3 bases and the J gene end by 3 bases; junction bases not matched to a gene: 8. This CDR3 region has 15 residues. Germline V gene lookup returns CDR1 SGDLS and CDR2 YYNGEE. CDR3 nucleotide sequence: TGTGCCAGCAGCGGAGTGTCCGGGACAGACACTGAAGCTTTCCTT. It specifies CASSGVSGTDTEAFL.

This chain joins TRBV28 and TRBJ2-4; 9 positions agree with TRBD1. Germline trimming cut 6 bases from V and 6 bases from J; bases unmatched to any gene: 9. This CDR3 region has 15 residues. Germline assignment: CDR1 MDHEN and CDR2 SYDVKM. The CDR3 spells CASSPARQGGNIQYF. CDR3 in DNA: TGTGCCAGCAGCCCTGCTCGACAGGGGGGAAACATTCAGTACTTC.

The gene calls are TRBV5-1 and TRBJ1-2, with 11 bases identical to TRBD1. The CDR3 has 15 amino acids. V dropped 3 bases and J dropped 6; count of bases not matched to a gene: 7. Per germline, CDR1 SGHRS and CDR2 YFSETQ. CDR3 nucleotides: TGCGCCAGCAGCTCCACCGGGACAGGGGGGCATGGCTACACCTTC. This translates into CASSSTGTGGHGYTF.

This chain's CDR3 is CASSRRGANYNEQFF. The CDR3 DNA is TGTGCCAGCAGCCGTCGGGGGGCGAACTACAATGAGCAGTTCTTC. This chain joins TRBV11-1 and TRBJ2-1, with D possibly matching TRBD2 (7 bases). V lost 5 bases and J lost 3, with 14 bases in between. The germline CDR1 and CDR2 sequences are SGHAT and FQDESV (reference sequence). CDR3 length: 15 amino acids. The full variable domain, its missing parts supplied by reference TRBV11-1 and TRBJ2-1, is EAEVAQSPRYKITEKSQAVAFWCDPISGHATLYWYRQILGQGPELLVQFQDESVVDDSQLPKDRFSAERLKGVDSTLKIQPAELGDSAMYLCASSRRGANYNEQFFGPGTRLTVL.